The 5 T cell receptor beta chains listed next were all sequenced from one sample in a study of cytomegalovirus exposure and HLA in healthy donors. The study ran its PCR with 60 Vbeta and 13 Jbeta primers. Libraries were prepared by immunoSEQ multiplex PCR; TCRdb keeps only in-frame clonotypes and omits some of them. Altogether about 130,000 clones are present, 70% to 90% being singletons, with the ten largest covering roughly 1.8%. The material sequenced was PBMCs. These receptor sequences come from a boy younger than 18 in good health and CMV-seronegative.

The V call is TRBV7-9, the J call TRBJ2-7; 7 bases agree with TRBD2. Germline CDR1 is SEHNR and CDR2 is FQNEAQ (reference sequence). The CDR3 has 16 residues. Trimming cost V 5 bases and J 1 base; bases outside gene matches: 11. As DNA, the CDR3 is TGTGCCAGCAGCCGCGTGGGCGGGAGCCTATCCTACGAGCAGTACTTC. Translating it yields CASSRVGGSLSYEQYF.

In its sample, this clone was seen a few times. This chain joins TRBV5-6 and TRBJ1-4; the match to TRBD1 covers 8 bases. The ends lost 4 bases at V and 6 bases at J; junction bases unmatched: 14. The CDR3 covers 17 residues. Per the germline V gene, CDR1 is SGHDT and CDR2 is YYEEEE. This CDR3 is CASSRGRTGLFDEKLFF. In DNA form, the CDR3 reads TGTGCCAGCAGCAGGGGGCGGACAGGGCTCTTCGATGAAAAACTGTTTTTT.

A few counts support this clone. The V gene is TRBV4-2, the J gene TRBJ2-7, with a possible D match to TRBD1 (7 bases). Trimming stripped 3 bases from V and 1 base from J, with 13 bases between. Germline V gene data show CDR1 as LGHNA and CDR2 as YNFKEQ. This CDR3 is 15 amino acids long. CDR3: CASSQDYRGSYEQYF. DNA for the CDR3: TGTGCCAGCAGCCAGGACTACAGGGGATCCTACGAGCAGTACTTC.

This clone has just a few counts. The chain links TRBV9 to TRBJ1-1; D uncertain. This CDR3 is built from 13 residues. The V and J ends lost 4 bases and 9 bases respectively, with 16 bases between them. Germline V gene data show CDR1 as SGDLS and CDR2 as YYNGEE. The CDR3 sequence: CASSPSGQNQAFF. Here the CDR3 DNA reads TGTGCCAGCAGCCCCAGTGGGCAAAATCAAGCTTTCTTT. Looking up the rest from reference TRBV9 and TRBJ1-1 gives the full variable domain: DSGVTQTPKHLITATGQRVTLRCSPRSGDLSVYWYQQSLDQGLQFLIQYYNGEERAKGNILERFSAQQFPDLHSELNLSSLELGDSALYFCASSPSGQNQAFFGQGTRLTVV.

V usage is TRBV9 and J usage is TRBJ2-2, with a weak D call TRBD1 (5 bases). This CDR3 is built from 14 residues. Germline assignment: CDR1 SGDLS and CDR2 YYNGEE. The V gene lost 4 bases and the J gene lost 6 bases, with 13 bases spanning the gap. The CDR3 is CASSPPRVSGELFF. CDR3 coding DNA: TGTGCCAGCAGCCCTCCCAGGGTTTCCGGGGAGCTGTTTTTT.